This entry lists 10 T cell receptor beta chains sequenced from one sample in a study of post-analysis software for immune sequencing data. Study outcomes and limitations: Controls showed lower frequencies than patients for five TRBV segments, and TRBV5-6, TRBV5-1 and TRBV20-1 were among these.

These TCRs' antigens remain unknown. The authors incorporated unique molecular identifiers into the TCR beta cDNA libraries. TCRdb redid the calling of the PCR reads with MiXCR, one entry per CDR3 protein. The repertoire includes approximately 770,000 distinct CDR3 sequences, around 42% of them detected once, and roughly 4.9% sits in the top ten. Source material: blood. Receptors were obtained from a girl aged 10-17 years with multiple sclerosis.

V is TRBV20-1 and J is TRBJ2-3; 9 positions match TRBD2. The CDR3 loop spans 14 amino acids. In germline, CDR1 is DFQATT, CDR2 SNEGSKA (reference sequence). The V and J ends lost 3 bases and 1 base, in that order; junction bases with no gene match: 2. In DNA, the CDR3 is TGCAGTGCTAGGTCTAGCGGGGGCACAGATACGCAGTATTTT. Its protein product is CSARSSGGTDTQYF.

The table lists this clonotype with a few counts. CDR3 nucleotides: TGTGCCAGCAGTTTATCGATCGGACTACCGAGGCAGTTCTTC. Translating it yields CASSLSIGLPRQFF. The J gene is TRBJ2-1, the V gene TRBV27; TRBD2 is a possible D gene (6 bases). There are 14 residues in the CDR3. Germline V gene sequence: CDR1 MNHEY, CDR2 SMNVEV (reference sequence). Trimming left V 0 bases short and J 12 bases short, with 15 bases between.

This clonotype was recorded a few times. The CDR3 loop is CSVEDRQGQLFF. In DNA form, the CDR3 reads TGCAGCGTTGAAGATCGACAGGGGCAGCTGTTCTTC. The chain is built from TRBV29-1 and TRBJ2-1, with 8 bases that match TRBD1. This CDR3 contains 12 residues. Germline CDR1 reads SQVTM; CDR2 reads ANQGSEA. With V trimmed by 0 bases and J by 15 bases, 7 bases remained unmatched.

This clonotype was observed a few times. This CDR3 reads CSARDPRMVMEQFF. DNA for the CDR3: TGCAGTGCTAGAGATCCTAGGATGGTCATGGAGCAGTTCTTC. The chain recombines TRBV20-1 with TRBJ2-1; the D is unclear. V dropped 0 bases and J dropped 10 bases, with 16 bases sitting between them. The CDR3 is 14 residues long. CDR1 and CDR2 from the germline V gene are DFQATT and SNEGSKA (reference sequence).

The V call is TRBV29-1, the J call TRBJ1-1; maybe TRBD1 (6 bases). The V gene's germline CDR1 is SQVTM and CDR2 ANQGSEA. Trimming removed 3 bases at V and 3 bases at J, with 14 bases between. The CDR3 is made up of 14 amino acids. CDR3 region: CSVEVRGHDTEAFF. Here the CDR3 DNA reads TGCAGCGTTGAGGTTCGGGGGCACGACACTGAAGCTTTCTTT.

This clonotype has more than one count but fewer than ten. The V gene is TRBV27, the J gene TRBJ1-5, with D perhaps TRBD1 (5 bases). CDR1 is MNHEY and CDR2 is SMNVEV in the germline V gene (reference sequence). V was shortened by 0 bases and J by 7 bases, with 10 bases between the two germline ends. The CDR3 totals 14 residues. The DNA for the CDR3 is TGTGCCAGCAGTTTATCGGGGGGAGGGCAGCCCCAGCATTTT. Amino acid sequence: CASSLSGGGQPQHF.

V usage is TRBV29-1 and J usage is TRBJ2-1, with 7 bases fitting TRBD1. The germline CDR1 and CDR2 sequences are SQVTM and ANQGSEA. CDR3 length: 18 amino acids. The DNA for the CDR3 is TGCAACGTCGCCGGGACAGTAGGTCTTGGTTGGGGCCTAGCTGGGCAGTTCTTC. It is translated as CNVAGTVGLGWGLAGQFF.

In this sample, this clonotype turned up a few times. This rearrangement joins TRBV12-3 or TRBV12-4 to TRBJ2-3; D possibly corresponds to TRBD2 (6 bases). The CDR3 sequence is 15 residues long. The ends were cut back, 5 bases at V and 3 bases at J, with 15 bases in the middle. CDR3 in DNA: TGTGCCAGCAGTCTGATTGCGGGACGGACAGATACGCAGTATTTT. This encodes CASSLIAGRTDTQYF.

A few counts support this clonotype. The CDR3 here is CASSLVRLVANNEQFF. CDR3 coding DNA: TGTGCCAGCAGCTTAGTTAGGCTAGTGGCGAACAATGAGCAGTTCTTC. The chain is built from TRBV7-9 and TRBJ2-1, with no clear D. The V end lost 1 base, the J end lost 5 bases, and 15 bases lay between the germline ends. Germline CDR1 is SEHNR and CDR2 is FQNEAQ (reference sequence). This CDR3 is 16 amino acids long.

As regards this clonotype: Relative to the germline gene, one junction end is altered; a read error may explain this. J is TRBJ2-7 and V is TRBV2; 7 nucleotides match TRBD2. The CDR3 extends over 16 amino acids. In germline, CDR1 is SNHLY, CDR2 FYNNEI. The CDR3 DNA is TGTGCCAGCAGCTCCTGGGGTAGCGGGTTCTCCTACGAGCAGTACTTT. Protein sequence: CASSSWGSGFSYEQYF.